Below, 12 T cell receptor beta chains from the same sample are listed, as sequenced in a study of blood T cell repertoires in COVID-19. Produced via immunoSEQ multiplex PCR; TCRdb's table is partial and in-frame only. The repertoire has almost 200,000 clones, 85% of them found once; the top ten carry 0.9% to 0.95%. Sequenced sample: peripheral blood. These TCRs come from a man in his sixties with COVID-19, enrolled during active disease.

This clone was counted a single time. The chain employs TRBV12-3 or TRBV12-4 and TRBJ2-5; D perhaps matches TRBD1 (5 bases). Deletions cut 5 bases from V and 9 bases from J, with 16 bases between. The CDR3 extends over 13 amino acids. This CDR3 is CASSVQGLAAQYF. The CDR3 DNA reads as TGTGCCAGCAGTGTCCAGGGCCTGGCGGCCCAGTACTTC.

The chain employs TRBV23-1 and TRBJ2-3; no clear D gene. TRBV23-1 qualifies as an ORF whose function is uncertain. Trimming removed 2 bases at V and 0 bases at J, with 3 bases between. The length of the CDR3 is 13 residues. CDR3 sequence (DNA): TGCGCCAGCAGTCAACCGAGCACAGATACGCAGTATTTT. This translates into CASSQPSTDTQYF.

This chain uses TRBV30 with TRBJ1-2, with TRBD1 matching over 7 bases. Germline V CDR1 and CDR2: GTSNPN, SVGIG (reference sequence). The J segment lost 4 bases and the V segment lost 8 bases, leaving 10 bases of the junction unmatched. The CDR3 is 13 residues long. This chain's CDR3 is CAGLGGLIYGYTF. The CDR3 DNA follows: TGTGCCGGCCTAGGGGGCCTTATCTATGGCTACACCTTC.

The rearrangement joins TRBV7-9 to TRBJ1-2; D possibly corresponds to TRBD1 (6 bases). CDR1 is SEHNR and CDR2 is FQNEAQ in the germline V gene (reference sequence). The CDR3 runs 13 residues. The V end was cut by 5 bases, the J end by 4 bases, with 11 bases between. CDR3 DNA sequence: TGTGCCAGCAGCCCAGGGGACATCTATGGCTACACCTTC. This codes for CASSPGDIYGYTF.

This rearrangement joins TRBV4-3 to TRBJ1-2; perhaps TRBD1 as D (5 bases). Germline-derived CDR1 and CDR2 are LGHNA and YSLEER. V shed 1 base and J shed 1 base, with 10 bases lying between them. The CDR3 runs to 15 residues. The CDR3 is CASSQVSRVNYGYTF. CDR3 DNA: TGCGCCAGCAGCCAAGTGAGCAGGGTTAACTATGGCTACACCTTC.

The chain combines TRBV10-1 with TRBJ2-2, with 9 bases matching TRBD1. Trimming at V came to 6 bases and at J to 0 bases, leaving 5 bases not matched to a gene. The length of the CDR3 is 16 residues. CDR1 WNHNN and CDR2 SYGVQD come from the germline V gene (reference sequence). The CDR3, as DNA: TGCGCCAGCAGCCGGAGGACAGGGGCGAACACCGGGGAGCTGTTTTTT. Protein product: CASSRRTGANTGELFF.

V usage is TRBV6-5 and J usage is TRBJ1-5; 9 nucleotides line up with TRBD1. The junction had 3 bases not matched to a gene; V was cut back by 7 bases and J by 5 bases. Germline CDR1 and CDR2: MNHEY and SVGAGI. CDR3 length: 13 amino acids. CDR3 in amino acids: CASIRDRDQPQHF. DNA of the CDR3: TGTGCCAGCATTCGGGACAGGGATCAGCCCCAGCATTTT.

DNA of the CDR3: TGTGCCAGCAGCGTAGCTTACGGGAAAGAGACCCAGTACTTC. It encodes CASSVAYGKETQYF. The J gene is TRBJ2-5, the V gene TRBV9; perhaps TRBD2 as D (5 bases). CDR3 length equals 14 residues. Deletions cut 0 bases from V and 3 bases from J, with 9 bases between. Germline values: CDR1 SGDLS, CDR2 YYNGEE.

As concerns this clone: One junction end disagrees with the germline gene, perhaps due to a read error. CDR3 amino acids: CASSPPQGSSEQYF. The CDR3 DNA reads TGTGCCAGCAGTCCCCCGCAGGGCTCCTCCGAGCAGTACTTC. The genes are TRBV2 and TRBJ2-7; possible D gene TRBD1, 5 bases. Germline V gene data show CDR1 as SNHLY and CDR2 as FYNNEI. This CDR3 contains 14 residues. Supplemented by reference TRBV2 and TRBJ2-7, the full variable domain reads EPEVTQTPSHQVTQMGQEVILRCVPISNHLYFYWYRQILGQKVEFLVSFYNNEISEKSEIFDDQFSVERPDGSNFTLKIRSTKLEDSAMYFCASSPPQGSSEQYFGPGTRLTVT.

The rearrangement links TRBV4-3 to TRBJ2-1, with unresolved D. CDR3 length: 16 amino acids. With 0 bases removed from V and 0 bases from J, the gap between germline ends came to 9 bases. The germline V gene has CDR1 LGHNA and CDR2 YSLEER. CDR3 nucleotide sequence: TGCGCCAGCAGCCAAGATCCACCGGGCTCCTACAATGAGCAGTTCTTC. Translated: CASSQDPPGSYNEQFF.

The V gene is TRBV7-8, the J gene TRBJ2-7; TRBD2 matches at 10 bases. V gave up 5 bases and J gave up 1 base; unmatched junction bases: 2. Germline values: CDR1 SGHVS, CDR2 FQNEAQ. The CDR3 consists of 14 residues. The CDR3 DNA reads TGTGCCAGCAGCACTAGCGGGGCGTCCTACGAGCAGTACTTC. Amino acid sequence: CASSTSGASYEQYF.

The chain's CDR3 is CASTPDRGTTDTQYF. CDR3 DNA: TGTGCCAGCACCCCCGACAGGGGGACCACAGATACGCAGTATTTT. The rearrangement links TRBV9 to TRBJ2-3, with 9 positions matching TRBD1. The CDR3 length is 15 residues. V gave up 6 bases and J gave up 2 bases; unmatched junction bases: 7. Per germline, CDR1 SGDLS and CDR2 YYNGEE.